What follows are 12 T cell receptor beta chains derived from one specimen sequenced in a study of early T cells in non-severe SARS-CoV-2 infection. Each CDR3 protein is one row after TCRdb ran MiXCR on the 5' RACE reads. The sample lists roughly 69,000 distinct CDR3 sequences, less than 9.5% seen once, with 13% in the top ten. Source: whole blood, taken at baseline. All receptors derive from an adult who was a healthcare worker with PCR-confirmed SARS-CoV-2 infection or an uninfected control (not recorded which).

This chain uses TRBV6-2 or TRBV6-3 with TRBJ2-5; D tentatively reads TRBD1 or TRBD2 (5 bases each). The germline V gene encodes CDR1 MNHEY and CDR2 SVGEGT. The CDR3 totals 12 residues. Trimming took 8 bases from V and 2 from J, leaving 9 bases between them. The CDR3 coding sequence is TGTGCCAGCGGGGACCTGCAAGAGACCCAGTACTTC. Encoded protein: CASGDLQETQYF.

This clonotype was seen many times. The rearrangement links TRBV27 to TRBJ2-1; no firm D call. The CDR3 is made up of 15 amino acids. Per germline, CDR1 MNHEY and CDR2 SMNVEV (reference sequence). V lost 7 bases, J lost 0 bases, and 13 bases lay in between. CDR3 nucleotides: TGTGCCAGCACCAACGACTCGTTCTCCTACAATGAGCAGTTCTTC. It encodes CASTNDSFSYNEQFF.

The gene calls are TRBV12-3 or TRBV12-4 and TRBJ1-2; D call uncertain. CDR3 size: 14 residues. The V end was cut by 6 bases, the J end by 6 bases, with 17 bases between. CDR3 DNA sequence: TGTGCCAGCAGATCCGGGGTGGCGGGCGATGGCTACACCTTC. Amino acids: CASRSGVAGDGYTF.

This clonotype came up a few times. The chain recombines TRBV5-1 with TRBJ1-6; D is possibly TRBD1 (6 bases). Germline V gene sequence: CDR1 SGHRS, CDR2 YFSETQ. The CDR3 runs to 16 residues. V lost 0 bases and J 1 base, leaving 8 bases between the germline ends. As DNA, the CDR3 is TGCGCCAGCAGCTTGGGGCAGGGGTCCTATAATTCACCCCTCCACTTT. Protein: CASSLGQGSYNSPLHF.

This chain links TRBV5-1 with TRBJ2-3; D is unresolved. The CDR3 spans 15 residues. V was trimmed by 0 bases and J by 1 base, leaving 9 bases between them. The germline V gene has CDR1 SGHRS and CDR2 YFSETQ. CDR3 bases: TGCGCCAGCAGCTTGGACGGCTCGGGCACAGATACGCAGTATTTT. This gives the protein CASSLDGSGTDTQYF.

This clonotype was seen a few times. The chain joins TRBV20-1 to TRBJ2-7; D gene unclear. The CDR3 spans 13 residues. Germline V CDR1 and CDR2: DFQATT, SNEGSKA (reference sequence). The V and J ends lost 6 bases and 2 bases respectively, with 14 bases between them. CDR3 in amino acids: CSASDGPAYEQYF. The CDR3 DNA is TGCAGTGCCAGCGACGGGCCCGCCTACGAGCAGTACTTC.

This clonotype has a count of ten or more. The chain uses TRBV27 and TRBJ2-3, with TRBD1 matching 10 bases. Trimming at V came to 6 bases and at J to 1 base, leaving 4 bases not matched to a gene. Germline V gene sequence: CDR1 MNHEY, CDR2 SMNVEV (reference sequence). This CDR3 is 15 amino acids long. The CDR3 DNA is TGTGCCAGCAGGCTGGACAGGGGGGGCACAGATACGCAGTATTTT. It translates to CASRLDRGGTDTQYF.

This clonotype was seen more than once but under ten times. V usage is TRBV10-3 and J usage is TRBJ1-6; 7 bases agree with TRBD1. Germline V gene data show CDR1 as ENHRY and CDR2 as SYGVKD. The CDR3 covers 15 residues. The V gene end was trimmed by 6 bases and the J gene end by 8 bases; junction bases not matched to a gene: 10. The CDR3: CAISPRDSWDSPLHF. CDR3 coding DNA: TGTGCCATCAGCCCCCGGGACAGCTGGGATTCACCCCTCCACTTT.

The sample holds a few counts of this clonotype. In nucleotides, the CDR3 is TGTGCCAGCAGCTTAGGGCCCTGGGCAGGTCAGCCCCAGCATTTT. The encoded protein is CASSLGPWAGQPQHF. The V gene is TRBV11-2, the J gene TRBJ1-5; D remains ambiguous. In germline, CDR1 is SGHAT, CDR2 FQNNGV. V was clipped by 1 base and J by 6 bases, with 13 bases between them. The CDR3 consists of 15 residues.

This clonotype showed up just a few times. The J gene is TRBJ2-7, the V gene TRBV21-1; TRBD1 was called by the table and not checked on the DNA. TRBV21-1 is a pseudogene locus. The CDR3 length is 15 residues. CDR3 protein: CASSQTTGGVHEQYF. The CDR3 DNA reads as TGTGCCAGCTCCCAAACGACAGGGGGGGTCCACGAGCAGTACTTC.

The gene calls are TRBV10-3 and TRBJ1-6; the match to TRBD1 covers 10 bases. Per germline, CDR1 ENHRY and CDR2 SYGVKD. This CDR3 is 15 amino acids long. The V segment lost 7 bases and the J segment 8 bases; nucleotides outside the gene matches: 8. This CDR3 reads CAITNVGTGDSPLHF. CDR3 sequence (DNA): TGTGCCATCACAAATGTGGGGACAGGGGATTCACCCCTCCACTTT.

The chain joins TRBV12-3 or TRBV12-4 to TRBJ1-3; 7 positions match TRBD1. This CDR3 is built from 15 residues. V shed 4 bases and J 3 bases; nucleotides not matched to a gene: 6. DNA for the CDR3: TGTGCCAGCAGTTCCCTCAGACAGGGTGGAAACACCATATATTTT. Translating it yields CASSSLRQGGNTIYF.